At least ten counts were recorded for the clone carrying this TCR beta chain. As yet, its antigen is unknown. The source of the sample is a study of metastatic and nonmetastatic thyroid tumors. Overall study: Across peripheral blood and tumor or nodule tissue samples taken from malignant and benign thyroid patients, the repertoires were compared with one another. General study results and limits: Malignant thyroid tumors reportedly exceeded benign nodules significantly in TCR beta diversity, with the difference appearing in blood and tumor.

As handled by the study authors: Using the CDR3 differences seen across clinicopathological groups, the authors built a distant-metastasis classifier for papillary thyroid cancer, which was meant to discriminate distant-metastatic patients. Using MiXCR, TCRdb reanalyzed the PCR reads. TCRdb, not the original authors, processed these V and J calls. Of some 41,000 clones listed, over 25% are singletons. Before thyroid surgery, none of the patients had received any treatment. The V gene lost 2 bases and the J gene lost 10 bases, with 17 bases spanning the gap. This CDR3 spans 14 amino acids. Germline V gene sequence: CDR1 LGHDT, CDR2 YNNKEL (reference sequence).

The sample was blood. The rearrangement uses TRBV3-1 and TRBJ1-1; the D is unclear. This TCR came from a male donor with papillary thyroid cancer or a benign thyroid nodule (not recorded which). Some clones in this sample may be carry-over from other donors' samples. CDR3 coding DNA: TGTGCCAGCAGCCAACCCGGGGTCCGTTCTCGAGCTTTCTTT. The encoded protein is CASSQPGVRSRAFF.